The clone carrying this T cell receptor beta chain showed up just a few times. No antigen is known for it. The sample comes from a study of T cell repertoires in cytomegalovirus infection. In the study overall: Based on public TCR beta signatures, there were indications of CMV infection and of a matching HLA type. Study-wide results and limits: Carriers of CMV and the relevant HLA type were discriminated by public TCR beta frequency. It was HLA-C-restricted CMV-specific TCR beta clonotypes that dominated the response ex vivo.

V was trimmed by 2 bases and J by 8 bases, leaving 4 bases between them. The CDR3 spans 12 residues. The germline V gene has CDR1 MNHEY and CDR2 SVGEGT. From the reads, TCRdb called clonotypes with MiXCR, one entry per CDR3 protein. Altogether roughly 700,000 distinct CDR3 sequences are present, around a third being singletons, with the ten largest covering about 18%. The specimen comprised cultured PBMCs, sampled from culture after CMV antigen stimulation. The clonotype was recovered from a human donor in good health (CMV status not recorded). Some clones in this sample may be carry-over from other donors' samples. This chain joins TRBV6-2 or TRBV6-3 and TRBJ1-6; D is uncertain. The CDR3 sequence is CASSYPYSPLHF. As DNA, the CDR3 is TGTGCCAGCAGTTACCCTTATTCACCCCTCCACTTT.